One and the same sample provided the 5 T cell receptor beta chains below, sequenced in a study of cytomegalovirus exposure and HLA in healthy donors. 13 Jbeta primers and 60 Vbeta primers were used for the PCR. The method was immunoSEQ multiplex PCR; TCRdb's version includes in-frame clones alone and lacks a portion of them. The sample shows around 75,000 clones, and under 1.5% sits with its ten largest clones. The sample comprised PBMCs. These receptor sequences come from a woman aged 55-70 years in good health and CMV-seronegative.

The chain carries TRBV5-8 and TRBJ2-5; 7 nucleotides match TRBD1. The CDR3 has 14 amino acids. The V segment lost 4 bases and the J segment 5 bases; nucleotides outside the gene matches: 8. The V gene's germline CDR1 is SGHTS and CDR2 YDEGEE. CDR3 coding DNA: TGTGCCAGCAGCAGCCCGACAGGGAAGGAGACCCAGTACTTC. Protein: CASSSPTGKETQYF.

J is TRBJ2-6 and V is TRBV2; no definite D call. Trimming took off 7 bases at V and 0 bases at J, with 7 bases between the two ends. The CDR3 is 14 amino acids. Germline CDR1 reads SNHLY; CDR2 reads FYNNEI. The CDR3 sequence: CASIYFSGANVLTF. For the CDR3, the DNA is TGTGCCAGCATTTACTTCTCTGGGGCCAACGTCCTGACTTTC.

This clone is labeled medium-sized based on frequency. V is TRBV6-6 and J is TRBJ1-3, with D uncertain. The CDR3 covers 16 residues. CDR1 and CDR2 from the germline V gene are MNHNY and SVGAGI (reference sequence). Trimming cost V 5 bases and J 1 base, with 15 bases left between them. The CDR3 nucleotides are TGTGCCAGCAGTAACGAAGCGGGGATGTCTGGAAACACCATATATTTT. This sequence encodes CASSNEAGMSGNTIYF.

The CDR3 DNA is TGTGCCAGCAGCTGGGGGGGGCTAGCGGATCAAGAGACCCAGTACTTC. Residues: CASSWGGLADQETQYF. The chain employs TRBV7-8 and TRBJ2-5, with D tentatively TRBD2 (7 bases). This CDR3 spans 16 amino acids. V lost 4 bases and J lost 2, with 17 bases in between. Germline V gives CDR1 SGHVS, CDR2 FQNEAQ.

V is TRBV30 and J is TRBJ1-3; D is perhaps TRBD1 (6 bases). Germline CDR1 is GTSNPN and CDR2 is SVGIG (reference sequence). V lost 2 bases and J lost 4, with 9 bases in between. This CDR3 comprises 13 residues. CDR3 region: CAWSQGTGNTIYF. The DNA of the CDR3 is TGTGCCTGGAGTCAGGGGACCGGAAACACCATATATTTT. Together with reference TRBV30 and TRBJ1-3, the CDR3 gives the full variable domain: SQTIHQWPATLVQPVGSPLSLECTVEGTSNPNLYWYRQAAGRGLQLLFYSVGIGQISSEVPQNLSASRPQDRQFILSSKKLLLSDSGFYLCAWSQGTGNTIYFGEGSWLTVV.